This T cell receptor (beta chain) was sequenced during a study of T cell changes during pregnancy in multiple sclerosis. The count of this clone is one. The V gene's germline CDR1 is WSHSY and CDR2 SAAADI. The J segment lost 1 base and the V segment lost 2 bases, leaving 2 bases of the junction unmatched. The length of the CDR3 is 16 residues. Produced via immunoSEQ multiplex PCR; TCRdb's table is partial and in-frame only. The data hold 55,000 to 85,000 clones, with roughly nine tenths observed a single time. Sequenced here: peripheral blood, sampled in the third trimester of pregnancy. This clonotype originated in a female donor with multiple sclerosis, enrolled in a pregnancy study. The J gene is TRBJ2-3, the V gene TRBV10-2, with TRBD2 matching 11 bases. CDR3 nucleotide sequence: TGCGCCAGCAGTGAGGCTAGCGGGAGGCGCACAGATACGCAGTATTTT. Amino acid sequence: CASSEASGRRTDTQYF.